This is a list of T cell receptor beta chains from one sample in a study of T-cell reconstitution after alpha-beta-depleted transplantation in children. One entry per CDR3 protein results from TCRdb running MiXCR on the PCR reads. The sample holds hundreds of thousands of distinct CDR3 sequences, around a sixth seen once. Sequencing used PBMCs from the stem cell graft donor, obtained from the stem cell graft. These receptors were collected from a human donor who donated a stem cell graft to a child with acute myeloid leukemia. Both conserved end residues are part of each CDR3. A D gene is named only where the DNA matches it firmly. A row's size may be missing; if present it is once, few, many or a size class.

D,length,J,V,size,DNA,CDR3
NA,14,TRBJ2-2,TRBV7-2,few,TGTGCCAGCAGGAAAGGACAGAGCCCCGGGGAGCTGTTTTTT,CASRKGQSPGELFF
NA,13,TRBJ2-2,TRBV13,few,TGTGCCAGCAGGCTAAGGAACACCGGGGAGCTGTTTTTT,CASRLRNTGELFF
TRBD2,15,TRBJ2-3,TRBV4-3,NA,TGCGCCAGCAGCCAGACACCTAGCGGCGCAGATACGCAGTATTTT,CASSQTPSGADTQYF
NA,16,TRBJ1-6,TRBV12-3/TRBV12-4,NA,TGTGCCAGCAGTTTTGCGGGGGCGCGGCTAAGTTCACCCCTCCACTTT,CASSFAGARLSSPLHF
NA,15,TRBJ2-1,TRBV12-3/TRBV12-4,few,TGTGCCAGCAACCCCGGGGGGCTTCGGTACAATGAGCAGTTCTTC,CASNPGGLRYNEQFF
TRBD1,14,TRBJ1-2,TRBV29-1,many,TGCAGCGTTGCCTCCTTACAGGGGGTCTATGGCTACACCTTC,CSVASLQGVYGYTF
NA,14,TRBJ2-7,TRBV7-2,NA,TGTGCCAGCAGCCACAGCACCTACTCCTACGAGCAGTACTTC,CASSHSTYSYEQYF
NA,11,TRBJ2-1,TRBV30,few,TGTGCCTGGAGTGTACTCAATGAGCAGTTCTTC,CAWSVLNEQFF
NA,14,TRBJ2-5,TRBV7-2,NA,TGTGCCAGCAGCCCCCGGACGGGACTCGAGACCCAGTACTTC,CASSPRTGLETQYF
TRBD2,17,TRBJ2-5,TRBV5-6,NA,TGTGCCAGCAGCTTGGAGGGCGGGGGGGCTAGTTCGGAGACCCAGTACTTC,CASSLEGGGASSETQYF
NA,15,TRBJ2-7,TRBV4-3,NA,TGCGCCAGCAGCCCCGGATTAGGGAACAGGGCCGAGCAGTACTTC,CASSPGLGNRAEQYF
NA,16,TRBJ1-5,TRBV6-2/TRBV6-3,few,TGTGCCAGCACCCAGGGACGGTTCTATAGCAATCAGCCCCAGCATTTT,CASTQGRFYSNQPQHF
NA,13,TRBJ1-2,TRBV10-3,few,TGTGCCATCAGGCCCAGCGACTCGTATGGCTACACCTTC,CAIRPSDSYGYTF
TRBD2,16,TRBJ2-1,TRBV7-9,few,TGTGCCAGCAGCCCTCCTCTGACGGGGGGGCGTGATGAGCAGTTCTTC,CASSPPLTGGRDEQFF
TRBD1,18,TRBJ1-5,TRBV2,few,TGTGCCAGCAGCACACCGGGACAGGGCACTCCAAGCAATCAGCCCCAGCATTTT,CASSTPGQGTPSNQPQHF
NA,15,TRBJ2-3,TRBV27,few,TGTGCCAGCAGTCCGACAGTTACCGGGGTGGATACGCAGTATTTT,CASSPTVTGVDTQYF
NA,19,TRBJ2-6,TRBV12-3/TRBV12-4,few,TGTGCCAGCAGTCGGGGACGGGAACTATTAAGCTCTGGGGCCAACGTCCTGACTTTC,CASSRGRELLSSGANVLTF
TRBD2,19,TRBJ2-1,TRBV24-1,NA,TGTGCCACCAGTGATATAGTTACTACTAGCGGGGGGGCCTGGAATGAGCAGTTCTTC,CATSDIVTTSGGAWNEQFF
TRBD1,16,TRBJ2-7,TRBV20-1,few,TGCAGTGCTAGACCTGGGTTAAGGACAGGGTCCCACGAGCAGTACTTC,CSARPGLRTGSHEQYF
TRBD1,13,TRBJ1-4,TRBV20-1,many,TGCAGTGGTCTCCGGGACAGTAATGAAAAACTGTTTTTT,CSGLRDSNEKLFF
TRBD1,15,TRBJ2-2,TRBV20-1,NA,TGCAGTGCTAGTTTTCGACAGGGGCGTACCGGGGAGCTGTTTTTT,CSASFRQGRTGELFF
NA,17,TRBJ2-6,TRBV7-2,few,TGTGCCAGCAGCTTATACGTTGGGAGCCCTGGGGCCAACGTCCTGACTTTC,CASSLYVGSPGANVLTF
TRBD2,15,TRBJ2-1,TRBV20-1,many,TGCAGTGCTAGGACTAGCGGGGATTCCTACAATGAGCAGTTCTTC,CSARTSGDSYNEQFF
TRBD1,15,TRBJ2-5,TRBV12-3/TRBV12-4,NA,TGTGCCAGCAGTTTGGGGACGGGACAGGGAGAGACCCAGTACTTC,CASSLGTGQGETQYF
NA,19,TRBJ2-6,TRBV20-1,many,TGCAGTGCCGCTTCTGAATCGTGTCAGAACGACTCTGGGGCCAACGTCCTGACTTTC,CSAASESCQNDSGANVLTF
NA,14,TRBJ2-3,TRBV20-1,many,TGCAGTGCCCATCCGAGGTCTGACACAGATACGCAGTATTTT,CSAHPRSDTDTQYF
NA,15,TRBJ2-5,TRBV7-9,few,TGTGCCAGCAGGGACCGGGACTGGCTCCAAGAGACCCAGTACTTC,CASRDRDWLQETQYF
TRBD1,15,TRBJ2-1,TRBV7-3,few,TGTGCCAGCAGCTTATCCGGGACAGGGACCAATGAGCAGTTCTTC,CASSLSGTGTNEQFF
TRBD1,15,TRBJ2-3,TRBV7-2,many,TGTGCCAGCAGACCTGGACAGGGTGAAACAGATACGCAGTATTTT,CASRPGQGETDTQYF
NA,14,TRBJ2-2,TRBV12-3/TRBV12-4,many,TGTGCCAGCAGTTTAAGAGGGTCTGACGGGGAGCTGTTTTTT,CASSLRGSDGELFF
NA,14,TRBJ2-7,TRBV12-3/TRBV12-4,many,TGTGCCAGCAGTTACGGACCGTCGGGCTACGAGCAGTACTTC,CASSYGPSGYEQYF
TRBD2,18,TRBJ2-5,TRBV12-3/TRBV12-4,NA,TGTGCCAGCAGTTCGATAAGCCCCTCCGCTAGCGGGAAAGAGACCCAGTACTTC,CASSSISPSASGKETQYF
TRBD2,21,TRBJ2-3,TRBV29-1,few,TGCAGCGTTGAAGTCTACCGAGGACTAGCGGGGAGGTTTTTGGGCACAGATACGCAGTATTTT,CSVEVYRGLAGRFLGTDTQYF
NA,14,TRBJ1-5,TRBV20-1,many,TGCAGTGCTAGTGGGGGAGCAGAGGGTCAGCCCCAGCATTTT,CSASGGAEGQPQHF
TRBD2,16,TRBJ2-1,TRBV5-1,many,TGCGCCAGCAGCTTGGAACTAGCGGGAACCAGCAATGAGCAGTTCTTC,CASSLELAGTSNEQFF
NA,15,TRBJ1-1,TRBV10-3,many,TGTGCCATCACTAATGTTGAGGGAGAGGTCACTGAAGCTTTCTTT,CAITNVEGEVTEAFF
NA,15,TRBJ2-7,TRBV12-3/TRBV12-4,many,TGTGCCAGCAGCCCTGGGTACAGCAAACACTACGAGCAGTACTTC,CASSPGYSKHYEQYF
NA,13,TRBJ1-2,TRBV29-1,many,TGCAGCGTTGTGGGCAGCCCAAACTATGGCTACACCTTC,CSVVGSPNYGYTF
NA,11,TRBJ1-1,TRBV20-1,many,TGCAGTGCCTGGGAGGGGGCTGAAGCTTTCTTT,CSAWEGAEAFF
NA,15,TRBJ1-2,TRBV10-3,many,TGTGCCATCAGTGAGTCCGCTGCCCGGGGCTATGGCTACACCTTC,CAISESAARGYGYTF
NA,16,TRBJ2-6,TRBV4-3,many,TGCGCCAGCAGCCAAGATAAGCACTCTGGGGCCAACGTCCTGACTTTC,CASSQDKHSGANVLTF